The clone carrying this TCR beta chain has a count of ten or more. What it recognizes is unknown. TCR beta CDR3 regions were amplified from RNA transcripts. RT-PCR in the first round (using the HTBI primer set) targeted the TCR CDR3. TCRdb re-analysed the multiplex PCR reads in MiXCR, keeping a single row per CDR3 protein. The profile covers around 580,000 distinct CDR3 sequences, with more than 45% appearing a single time and about 8% taken by the ten largest. These data come from a study of T cells in Graves' hyperthyroidism and ophthalmopathy. Study-wide points: Ophthalmopathy could be told apart from stable hyperthyroidism with a 13 V-J model. Most thyroid clonotypes that were expanded above 0.001 also turned up in blood.

Trimming shortened V by 4 bases and J by 6 bases, and 9 bases separated the two germline ends. This CDR3 is built from 12 residues. The clonotype was recovered from a woman younger than 35 with Graves' hyperthyroidism. The V call is TRBV12-3 or TRBV12-4, the J call TRBJ2-5, with D hard to call. Sequencing was done on a sample of peripheral blood or thyroid tissue (not recorded which). The CDR3 spells CASSSLGKTQYF. CDR3 DNA: TGTGCCAGCAGTTCGCTGGGAAAGACCCAGTACTTC.